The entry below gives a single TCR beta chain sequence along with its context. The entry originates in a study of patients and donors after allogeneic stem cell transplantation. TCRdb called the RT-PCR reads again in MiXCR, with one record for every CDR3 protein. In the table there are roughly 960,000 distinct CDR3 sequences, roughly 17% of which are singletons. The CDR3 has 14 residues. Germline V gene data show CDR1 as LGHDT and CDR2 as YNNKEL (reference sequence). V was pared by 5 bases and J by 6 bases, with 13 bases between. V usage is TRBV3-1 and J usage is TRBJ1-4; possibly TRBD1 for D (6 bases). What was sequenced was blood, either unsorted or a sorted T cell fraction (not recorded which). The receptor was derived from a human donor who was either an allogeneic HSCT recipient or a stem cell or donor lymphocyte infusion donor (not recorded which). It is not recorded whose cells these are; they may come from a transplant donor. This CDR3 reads CASSTTGTHEKLFF. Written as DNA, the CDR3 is TGTGCCAGCAGCACCACAGGGACTCATGAAAAACTGTTTTTT.